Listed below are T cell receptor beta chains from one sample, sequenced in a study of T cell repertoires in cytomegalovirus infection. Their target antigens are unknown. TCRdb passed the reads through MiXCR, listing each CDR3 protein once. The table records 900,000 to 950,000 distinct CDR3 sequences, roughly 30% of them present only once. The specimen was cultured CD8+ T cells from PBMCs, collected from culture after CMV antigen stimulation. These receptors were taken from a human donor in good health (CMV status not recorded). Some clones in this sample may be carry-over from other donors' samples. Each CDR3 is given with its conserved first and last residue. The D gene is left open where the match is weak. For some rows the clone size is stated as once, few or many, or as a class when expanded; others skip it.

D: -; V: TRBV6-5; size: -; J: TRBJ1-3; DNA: TGTGCCAGCAGTTACTTACCCACGGGGGCCTCCTCTGGAAACACCATATATTTT; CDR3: CASSYLPTGASSGNTIYF
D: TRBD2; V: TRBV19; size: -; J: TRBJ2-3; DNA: TGTGCCAGCCGAGGACTAGCGGGGGCAGATACGCAGTATTTT; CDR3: CASRGLAGADTQYF
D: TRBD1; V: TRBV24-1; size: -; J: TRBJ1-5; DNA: TGTGCCACCGGTGACGCCGCCGGGACAGGGATCCAGCCCCAGCATTTT; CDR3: CATGDAAGTGIQPQHF
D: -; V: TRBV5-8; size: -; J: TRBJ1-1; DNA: TGTGCCAGCAGCCAGCGACAGCCAAATGAAGCTTTCTTT; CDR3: CASSQRQPNEAFF
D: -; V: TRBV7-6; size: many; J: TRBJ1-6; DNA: TGTGCCAGCAGTATCCTGGACGGGTCACCCCTCCACTTT; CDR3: CASSILDGSPLHF
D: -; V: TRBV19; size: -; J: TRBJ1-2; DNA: TGTGCCAGTAGTATAGAACAGAACTATGGCTACACCTTC; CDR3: CASSIEQNYGYTF
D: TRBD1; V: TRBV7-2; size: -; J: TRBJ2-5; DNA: TGTGCCAGCATCCTGAACAGGGGGCTTGGGGAGACCCAGTACTTC; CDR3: CASILNRGLGETQYF
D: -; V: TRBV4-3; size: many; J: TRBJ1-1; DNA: TGCGCCAGCAGCCCGTCCGCGGGTACTGAAGCTTTCTTT; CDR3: CASSPSAGTEAFF
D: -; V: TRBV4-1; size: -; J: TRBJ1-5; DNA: TGCGCCAGCAGTCGGACGGAAAACGGTCCCCAGCATTTT; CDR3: CASSRTENGPQHF
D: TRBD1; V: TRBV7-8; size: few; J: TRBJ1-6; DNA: TGTGCCAGCAGCTCCGAGGGGGCTAATTCACCCCTCCACTTT; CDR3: CASSSEGANSPLHF
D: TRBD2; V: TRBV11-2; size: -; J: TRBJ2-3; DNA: TGTGCCAGCAGCTTGGGACTAGTGATCCCAGATACGCAGTATTTT; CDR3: CASSLGLVIPDTQYF
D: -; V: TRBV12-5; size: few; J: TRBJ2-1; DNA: TGTGCTAGTGGTCTAGGACTGCCCGGGTTGCAGCAGTTCTTC; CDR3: CASGLGLPGLQQFF
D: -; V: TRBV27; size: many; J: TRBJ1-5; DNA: TGTGCCAGCAGTTCGCACTATGGACAGCCGGGCAATCAGCCCCAGCATTTT; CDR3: CASSSHYGQPGNQPQHF
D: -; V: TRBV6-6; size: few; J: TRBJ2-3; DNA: TGTGCCAGCAGTTACTCGAGGGGGCGGGATACGGATACGCAGTATTTT; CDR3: CASSYSRGRDTDTQYF
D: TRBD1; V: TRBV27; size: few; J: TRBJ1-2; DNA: TGTGCCAGCAGTTTGGGGACTTACAGGGGGCTGGACTATGGCTACACCTTC; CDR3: CASSLGTYRGLDYGYTF
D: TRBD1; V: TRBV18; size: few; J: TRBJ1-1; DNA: TGTGCCAGCTCACCTCTACTGGGGACAGGCGGCACTGAAGCTTTCTTT; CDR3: CASSPLLGTGGTEAFF
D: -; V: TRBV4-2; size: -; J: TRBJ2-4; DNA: TGTGCCAGCAGCCCGGGTCCGCCAGCCAAAAACATTCAGTACTTC; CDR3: CASSPGPPAKNIQYF
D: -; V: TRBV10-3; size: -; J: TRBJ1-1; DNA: TGTGCCATCAGTGAGGGTATTTTTATGAACACTGAAGCTTTCTTT; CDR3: CAISEGIFMNTEAFF
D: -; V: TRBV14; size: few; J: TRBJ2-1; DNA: TGTGCCAGCAGCCAGGGGCCCGGGACAAGGGGTGACAATGAGCAGTTCTTC; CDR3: CASSQGPGTRGDNEQFF
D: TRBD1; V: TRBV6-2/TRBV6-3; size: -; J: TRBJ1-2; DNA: TGTGCCAGCAGCTCGGATTGGCGGACAGGGAACGGCTACACCTTC; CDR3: CASSSDWRTGNGYTF
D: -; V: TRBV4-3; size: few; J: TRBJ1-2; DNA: TGCGCCAGCAGCCAAGAGGAGCAGGACCTAGAAAACTATGGCTACACCTTC; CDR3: CASSQEEQDLENYGYTF
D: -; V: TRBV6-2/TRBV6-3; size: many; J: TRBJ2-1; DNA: TGTGCCAGCAGTTACCCTTACAATGAGCAGTTCTTC; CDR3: CASSYPYNEQFF
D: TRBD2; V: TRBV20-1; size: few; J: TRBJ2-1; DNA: TGCAGTGCTAGAGAACTAGCGGAGTACAATGAGCAGTTCTTC; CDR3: CSARELAEYNEQFF
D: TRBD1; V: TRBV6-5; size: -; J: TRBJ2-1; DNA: TGTGCCAGCAGACATCTTACAGGACAGGGTTTTTTAAATGAGCAGTTCTTC; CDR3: CASRHLTGQGFLNEQFF
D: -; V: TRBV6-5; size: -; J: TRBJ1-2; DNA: TGTGCCAGCAGTTACAGGATGGCAGGGCCCTGGGGTGGCTACACCTTC; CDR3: CASSYRMAGPWGGYTF
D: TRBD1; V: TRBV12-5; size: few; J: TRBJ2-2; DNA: TGTGCTAGTGGTTTGGATAGGGACAGCATCCCCACCGGGGAGCTGTTTTTT; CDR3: CASGLDRDSIPTGELFF
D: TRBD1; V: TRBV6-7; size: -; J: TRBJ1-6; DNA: TGTGCCAGCAGTTACGCCGGGACAGTCTATAATTCACCCCTCCACTTT; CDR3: CASSYAGTVYNSPLHF
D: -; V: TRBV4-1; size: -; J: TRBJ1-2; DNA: TGCGCCAGCAGCCAAGATGCCTCAGTGCGCTACACCTTC; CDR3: CASSQDASVRYTF
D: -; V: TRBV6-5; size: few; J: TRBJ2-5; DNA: TGTGCCAGCAGTTACTCGGGATGGCTGACTTCCCAAGAGACCCAGTACTTC; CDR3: CASSYSGWLTSQETQYF
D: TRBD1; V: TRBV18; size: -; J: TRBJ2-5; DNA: TGTGCCAGCTCACCGTTGGAACGGGACAGCCAAGAGACCCAGTACTTC; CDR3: CASSPLERDSQETQYF
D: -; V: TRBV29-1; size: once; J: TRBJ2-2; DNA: TGCAGCGTCGGTGGGACACACACCGGGGAGCTGTTTTTT; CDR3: CSVGGTHTGELFF
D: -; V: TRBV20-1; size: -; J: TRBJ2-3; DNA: TGCAGTGCTAGAGATCTTGAGACAGATACGCAGTATTTT; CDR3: CSARDLETDTQYF
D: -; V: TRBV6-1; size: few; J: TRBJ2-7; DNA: TGTGCCACCGGAGGGACAGAGGGCTACGAGCAGTACTTC; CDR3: CATGGTEGYEQYF
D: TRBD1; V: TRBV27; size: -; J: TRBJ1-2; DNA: TGTGCCAGCAGCTTTACACAGGGGAACCCCTATGGCTACACCTTC; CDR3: CASSFTQGNPYGYTF
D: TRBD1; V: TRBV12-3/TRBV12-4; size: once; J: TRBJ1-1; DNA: TGTGCCAGCAGTTTAGCCCTAACCGGGACAGGGAGCACTGAAGCTTTCTTT; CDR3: CASSLALTGTGSTEAFF
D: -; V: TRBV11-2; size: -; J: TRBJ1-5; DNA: TGTGCCAGCAGCTTATACGGGGGAGGGAGCAATCAGCCCCAGCATTTT; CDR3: CASSLYGGGSNQPQHF
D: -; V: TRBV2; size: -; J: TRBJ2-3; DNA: TGTGCCAGCAGTGTCACGGACGGCACAGATACGCAGTATTTT; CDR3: CASSVTDGTDTQYF
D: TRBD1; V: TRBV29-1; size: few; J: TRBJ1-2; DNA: TGCAGCGCCGACGAGGGGGCGAAGAATGGCTACACCTTC; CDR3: CSADEGAKNGYTF
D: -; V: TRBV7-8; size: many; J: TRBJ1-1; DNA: TGTGCCAGCAGTCCAAGACGGAGGCCTGAAGCTTTCTTT; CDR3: CASSPRRRPEAFF
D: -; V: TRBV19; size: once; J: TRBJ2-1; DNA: TGTGCCAGTAGTATAGATTCTGGGCAGGGCTCCTACAATGAGCAGTTCTTC; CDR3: CASSIDSGQGSYNEQFF
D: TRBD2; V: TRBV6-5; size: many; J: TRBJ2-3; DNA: TGTGCCAGCAGTACTAGCGGGGCTCGCACAGATACGCAGTATTTT; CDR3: CASSTSGARTDTQYF
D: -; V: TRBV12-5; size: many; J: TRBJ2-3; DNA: TGTGCTAGTGGGGCGGGCAATTCTAGCACAGATACGCAGTATTTT; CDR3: CASGAGNSSTDTQYF
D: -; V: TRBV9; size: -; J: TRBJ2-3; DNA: TGTGCCAGCAGCGTAGCCGGGCTTAAAGGCACAGATACGCAGTATTTT; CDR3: CASSVAGLKGTDTQYF
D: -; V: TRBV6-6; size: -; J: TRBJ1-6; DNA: TGTGCCAGCAGTTACCCTTCTTCCCGGGGCGATGATTCACCCCTCCACTTT; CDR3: CASSYPSSRGDDSPLHF
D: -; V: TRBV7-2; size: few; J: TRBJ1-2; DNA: TGTGCCAGTGTGGACAGAGTTAACTATGGCTACACCTTC; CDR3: CASVDRVNYGYTF
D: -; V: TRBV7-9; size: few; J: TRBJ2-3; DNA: TGTGCCAGCAGCTCGACTCAGGATACGCAGTATTTT; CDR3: CASSSTQDTQYF
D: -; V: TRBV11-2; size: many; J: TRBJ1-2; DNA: TGTGCCAGCAGCTTAGTCGGGCAGGGCTATGGCTACACCTTC; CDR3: CASSLVGQGYGYTF
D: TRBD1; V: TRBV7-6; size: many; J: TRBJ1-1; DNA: TGTGCCAGCAGCCTTAGGGACAGGAGGAACACTGAAGCTTTCTTT; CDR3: CASSLRDRRNTEAFF
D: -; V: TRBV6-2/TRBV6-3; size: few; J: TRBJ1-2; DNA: TGTGCCAGCAGTTACTCTGACAGGCCCTGGGATGGCTACACCTTC; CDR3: CASSYSDRPWDGYTF
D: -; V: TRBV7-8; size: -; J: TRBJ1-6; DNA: TGTGCCAGCAGCCCCGTGGTAGGGTTGAGCTCCTATAATTCACCCCTCCACTTT; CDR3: CASSPVVGLSSYNSPLHF
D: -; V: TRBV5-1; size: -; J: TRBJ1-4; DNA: TGCGCCAGCAGCCGTCCCGGGGAGGGGCGTTTACGAACTAATGAAAAACTGTTTTTT; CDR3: CASSRPGEGRLRTNEKLFF
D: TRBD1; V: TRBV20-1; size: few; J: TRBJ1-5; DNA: TGCAGTGCTAAAACACAGGGGGCGAGCAGTTCTCAGCCCCAGCATTTT; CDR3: CSAKTQGASSSQPQHF
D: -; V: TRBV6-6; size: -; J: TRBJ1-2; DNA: TGTGCCAGCAGTGGGTCCGGGGACACCACTAACTATGGCTACACCTTC; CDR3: CASSGSGDTTNYGYTF
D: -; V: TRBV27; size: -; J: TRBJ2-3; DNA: TGTGCCAGCAGTTTATACTGGCAGGGGTCCACAGATACGCAGTATTTT; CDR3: CASSLYWQGSTDTQYF
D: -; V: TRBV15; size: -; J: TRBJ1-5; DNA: TGTGCCACCAGCAGAGAAACAGAAGCACATCAGCCCCAGCATTTT; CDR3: CATSRETEAHQPQHF